These T cell receptor beta chains were read from a single sample in a study of blood T cell repertoires in COVID-19. Here immunoSEQ multiplex PCR was the method, and the copy in TCRdb shows in-frame clones only, minus some. This table has about 150,000 clones, more than 80% appearing once. The sequencing input was peripheral blood. These receptors were collected from a man between 18 and 29 years old with COVID-19, enrolled during active disease. Each CDR3 is given without its conserved first and last residue. Fields, in order: J gene, V gene, CDR3 protein.

TRBJ1-5,TRBV30,AWSPGNQPQH
TRBJ1-2,TRBV7-8,ASSYSGTQIALNYGYT
TRBJ2-3,TRBV4-3,ASSQSLASDTQY
TRBJ1-4,TRBV28,ASSLWADATNEKLF
TRBJ2-7,TRBV7-9,ASSLAKGVAGGREQY
TRBJ2-3,TRBV25-1,ASSDASGANTQY
TRBJ1-2,TRBV19,ASSPRGRPDGYT
TRBJ2-6,TRBV4-3,ASSQDPGGGAYDSGANVLT
TRBJ2-3,TRBV9,ASSPQGRHTDTQY
TRBJ2-2,TRBV9,ASSAQVGLAGVDTGELF
TRBJ1-1,TRBV7-8,ASSLHRDRGQNTEAF
TRBJ2-2,TRBV13,ASSLTSAGGPSGELF
TRBJ2-2,TRBV5-6,ASSSPYLAGELF
TRBJ1-1,TRBV10-3,AISPGQGYTEAF
TRBJ2-6,TRBV29-1,SVGQSHSSGANVLT
TRBJ2-1,TRBV15,ATSSTMDRGLRNEQF
TRBJ2-2,TRBV10-3,AISASRPGELF
TRBJ1-6,TRBV2,ASSEGLSVSPLH
TRBJ1-5,TRBV4-1,ASSQGARGQPQH
TRBJ2-1,TRBV2,ASGPRTSGYNEQF
TRBJ2-3,TRBV7-2,ASSLATSGSMSDTQY
TRBJ2-7,TRBV9,ASSVTGGEQY
TRBJ2-6,TRBV7-3,ASSLPGGGANVLT
TRBJ2-1,TRBV6-6,ASSYSHEQF
TRBJ2-3,TRBV6-4,ASSESAESTDTQY
TRBJ1-1,TRBV10-2,ASISGAGNTEAF
TRBJ2-5,TRBV27,ASSLTGGQETQY
TRBJ1-2,TRBV2,ASTSTGVGYGYT
TRBJ2-7,TRBV28,ASRNPRIYEQY
TRBJ2-3,TRBV19,ASSTPTGLHFSTDTQY
TRBJ2-7,TRBV5-6,ASSAGTGLAYEQY
TRBJ1-2,TRBV4-3,ASSQMPPGGRYYYGYT
TRBJ1-2,TRBV10-3,AITGQGGYGYT
TRBJ1-6,TRBV9,ASGQGAYYNSPLH
TRBJ2-1,TRBV28,ASSSRSRRNEQF
TRBJ1-5,TRBV23-1,ASRTEGAARSNQPQH
TRBJ1-2,TRBV5-1,ASSLDRSGYT
TRBJ1-3,TRBV23-1,ASSQSGRGAGNTIY
TRBJ2-7,TRBV11-2,ASSWGQGGLYEQY
TRBJ1-3,TRBV5-1,ASSLEIAESGNTIY
TRBJ1-5,TRBV28,ASSLQESNQPQH
TRBJ2-7,TRBV15,ATSRDRGSYEQY